This T cell receptor (beta chain) was captured in a study of vaccination effects on CD4 cells after COVID-19. Findings and caveats of the study: Marked clonal contraction of infection- and vaccine-induced clones was seen late after vaccination.

After expansion with viral peptide pools in the ViraFEST assay, antigen-specific CD4+ T cells were sequenced. Culturing for around 10 days preceded CD4+ T cell isolation. Vaccine recipients had no previous SARS-CoV-2 infection; their nucleocapsid antibodies were negative. Cells had half their medium changed to IL-2 medium on days 3 and 7. On this clone itself: The antigen is not known.

Data came from immunoSEQ multiplex PCR; TCRdb stores just in-frame clones and leaves some out. The repertoire has about 73,000 clones, around 79% of them found once; the top ten carry roughly 2.9%. Per germline, CDR1 SEHNR and CDR2 FQNEAQ (reference sequence). This CDR3 has 18 amino acids. Trimming stripped 5 bases from V and 0 bases from J, with 17 bases between. The source of this sequence is a human donor who received a COVID-19 vaccine. The sample in question was CD4+ T cells from PBMCs cultured with HCoV-NL63 spike peptides, obtained before COVID-19 vaccination. V and J are TRBV7-9 and TRBJ2-6; maybe TRBD2 (8 bases). The CDR3 coding sequence is TGTGCCAGCAGCCCCCGGGAGGGGGCTATCTCTGGGGCCAACGTCCTGACTTTC. Translating gives CASSPREGAISGANVLTF.